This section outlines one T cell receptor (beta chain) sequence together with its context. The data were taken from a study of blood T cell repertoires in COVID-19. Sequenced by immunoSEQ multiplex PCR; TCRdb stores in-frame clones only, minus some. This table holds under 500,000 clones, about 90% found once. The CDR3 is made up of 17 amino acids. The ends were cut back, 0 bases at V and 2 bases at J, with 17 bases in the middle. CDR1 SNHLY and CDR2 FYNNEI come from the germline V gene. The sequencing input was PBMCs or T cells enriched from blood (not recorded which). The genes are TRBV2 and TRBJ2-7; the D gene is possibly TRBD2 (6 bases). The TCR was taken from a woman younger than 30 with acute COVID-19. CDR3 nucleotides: TGTGCCAGCAGTGAAGCGAGGCGGGGATCAAGTACCTACGAGCAGTACTTC. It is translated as CASSEARRGSSTYEQYF.